The rows below give T cell receptor beta chains drawn from one sample of a study of tumour-infiltrating T cells in Burkitt lymphoma. Method: immunoSEQ multiplex PCR; TCRdb's copy keeps in-frame clones and lacks some. The table shows thousands of clones, with 60% to 75% occurring only once. Sequenced: tumor tissue. The receptors derive from a human donor with diffuse large B-cell lymphoma. CDR3s include the opening cysteine and the closing phenylalanine or tryptophan. The D gene is left open where the match is weak. Size is stated for part of the rows, as once, few or many counts, or as a class when the clone is expanded.

>TRBV7-9|TRBJ2-1|-|-
CASSLGGARGEQFF
TGTGCCAGCAGCTTGGGCGGGGCCCGGGGTGAGCAGTTCTTC
>TRBV4-2|TRBJ2-2|-|-
CASSPRAGLNTGELFF
TGTGCCAGCAGCCCTAGGGCGGGGCTGAACACCGGGGAGCTGTTTTTT
>TRBV7-9|TRBJ1-4|-|TRBD1
CASSSSGGGEKLFF
TGTGCCAGCAGCTCCTCAGGGGGAGGAGAAAAACTGTTTTTT
>TRBV2|TRBJ1-3|once|-
CASTEHRSGNTIYF
TGTGCCAGCACCGAGCACCGCTCTGGAAACACCATATATTTT
>TRBV14|TRBJ1-2|-|-
CASSQEVYGYTF
TGTGCCAGCAGCCAAGAGGTCTATGGCTACACCTTC
>TRBV2|TRBJ2-6|-|-
CASSPAGSGANVLTF
TGTGCCAGCAGTCCGGCGGGCTCTGGGGCCAACGTCCTGACTTTC
>TRBV5-6|TRBJ2-5|-|TRBD1
CASSFQGADWAGAQYF
TGTGCCAGCAGCTTCCAGGGGGCCGACTGGGCAGGGGCCCAGTACTTC
>TRBV7-2|TRBJ1-5|-|-
CASSSGWGDQPQHF
TGTGCCAGCAGCTCCGGCTGGGGAGATCAGCCCCAGCATTTT
>TRBV5-5|TRBJ1-5|-|-
CASSLAGHKQPQHF
TGTGCCAGCAGCTTGGCTGGGCACAAGCAGCCCCAGCATTTT
>TRBV19|TRBJ2-5|-|-
CASSAASGETQYF
TGTGCCAGTAGTGCTGCCTCTGGGGAGACCCAGTACTTC
>TRBV21-1|TRBJ1-6|once|-
CASSGRMSLYRDLYNSPLHF
TGTGCCAGCAGCGGAAGAATGTCGCTATACCGCGACCTCTATAATTCACCCCTCCACTTT
>TRBV11-2|TRBJ2-5|few|-
CASSLDRQDETQYF
TGTGCCAGCAGCTTAGATCGGCAGGATGAGACCCAGTACTTC
>TRBV10-3|TRBJ1-1|-|-
CATAGIGGNTEAFF
TGTGCCACAGCAGGAATAGGGGGGAACACTGAAGCTTTCTTT
>TRBV13|TRBJ1-1|-|-
CASSFRGGNTEAFF
TGTGCCAGCAGCTTCCGGGGGGGGAACACTGAAGCTTTCTTT
>TRBV5-1|TRBJ1-2|-|TRBD1
CASSRGDRGDYGYTF
TGCGCCAGCAGCAGGGGGGACAGGGGGGACTATGGCTACACCTTC
>TRBV29-1|TRBJ1-1|once|-
CSVASSMLNTEAFF
TGCAGCGTTGCATCCTCAATGCTGAACACTGAAGCTTTCTTT
>TRBV2|TRBJ1-2|-|-
CASGGRGGYTF
TGTGCCTCCGGGGGGAGAGGAGGCTACACCTTC
>TRBV5-6|TRBJ2-5|-|-
CASSVQFAGRQYF
TGTGCCAGCAGCGTCCAGTTTGCGGGGCGTCAGTACTTC
>TRBV9|TRBJ2-1|-|TRBD2
CASSVDGGGAGNEQFF
TGTGCCAGCAGCGTAGATGGCGGGGGGGCCGGGAATGAGCAGTTCTTC
>TRBV9|TRBJ2-5|-|-
CASSVQMYETQYF
TGTGCCAGCAGCGTTCAGATGTACGAGACCCAGTACTTC
>TRBV13|TRBJ1-2|-|TRBD1
CASSLQGDRTYGYTF
TGTGCCAGCAGCTTACAGGGGGACAGGACCTATGGCTACACCTTC
>TRBV27|TRBJ1-1|-|TRBD1
CASRRQGLNTEAFF
TGTGCCAGCAGGAGACAGGGGCTGAACACTGAAGCTTTCTTT
>TRBV6-5|TRBJ2-1|once|-
CASSYSQGFF
TGTGCCAGCAGTTACTCACAGGGGTTCTTC